This TCR beta chain appears in the sequencing data of a study of identical twins. Study-wide points: Compared with models, monozygotic twins showed more out-of-frame TCR alpha sharing. The study based its conclusions on cross-sectional statistical analysis and did not follow the same donors. Weaker excess twin sharing was observed in beta out-of-frame sequences.

To note about this clonotype: Its cognate antigen is unknown.

Each CDR3 protein is one row after TCRdb ran MiXCR on the 5' RACE reads. The table includes approximately 490,000 distinct CDR3 sequences, about 20% detected once. This CDR3 has 10 amino acids. V was cut by 5 bases and J by 8 bases, with 7 bases left in between. Germline lookup yields CDR1 DFQATT and CDR2 SNEGSKA (reference sequence). These data were also reused for a study on yellow fever vaccine responses in identical twins.

This receptor was taken from a woman younger than 30 in good health. This sequence joins TRBV20-1 and TRBJ2-1, with unresolved D. Sample: CD4+ T cells sorted from blood. CDR3 in DNA: TGCAGTGCTGGGCGTGATGAGCAGTTCTTC. Its translation: CSAGRDEQFF.